This TCR beta chain was profiled in a study of CD8 T cells in Susac syndrome. Germline V gives CDR1 SGHTA, CDR2 FQGNSA. Trimming took 5 bases from V and 4 from J, leaving 14 bases between them. There are 14 residues in the CDR3. Roughly 0.45 to 1 ug RNA was reverse transcribed with random hexamers. TCRdb re-derived calls from the immunoSEQ multiplex PCR reads in MiXCR, one entry per CDR3 protein. Of approximately 190,000 distinct CDR3 sequences listed, approximately 93% were seen once; the top ten hold around 0.1%. Negative isolation yielded CD8+ and CD4+ T cells; FACS enriched TEMRA cells. V usage is TRBV7-2 and J usage is TRBJ1-1; D remains ambiguous. Sequenced material: CD4+ T cells from PBMCs. This TCR was recovered from a human donor in good health. Here the CDR3 DNA reads TGTGCCAGCAGCACGGGCCCATCTGGCACTGAAGCTTTCTTT. Translation gives CASSTGPSGTEAFF.